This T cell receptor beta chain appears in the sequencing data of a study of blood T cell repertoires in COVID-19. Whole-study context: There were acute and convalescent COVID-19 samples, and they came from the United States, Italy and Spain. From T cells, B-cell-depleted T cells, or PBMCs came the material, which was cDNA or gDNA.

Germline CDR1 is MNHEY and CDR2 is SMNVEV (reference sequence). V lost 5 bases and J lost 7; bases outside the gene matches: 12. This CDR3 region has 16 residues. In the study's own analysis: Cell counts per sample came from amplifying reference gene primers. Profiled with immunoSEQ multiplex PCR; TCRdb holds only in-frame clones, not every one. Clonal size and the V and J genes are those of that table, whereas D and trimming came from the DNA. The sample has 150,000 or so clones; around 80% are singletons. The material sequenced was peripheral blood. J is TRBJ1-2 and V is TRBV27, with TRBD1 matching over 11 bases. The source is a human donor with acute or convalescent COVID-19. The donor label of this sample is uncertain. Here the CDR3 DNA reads TGTGCCAGCAGTAAGTCCCTAGGACAGGGGGCGAGTGGCTACACCTTC. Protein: CASSKSLGQGASGYTF.